This TCR beta chain was captured in a study of blood T cell repertoires in COVID-19. Germline values: CDR1 MNHEY, CDR2 SVGEGT. Deletions cut 4 bases from V and 7 bases from J, with 17 bases between. This CDR3 comprises 15 residues. Measured with immunoSEQ multiplex PCR; TCRdb has only the in-frame clones, and not every one. This sample yields 65,000 to 85,000 clones, of which about 90% are seen a single time; just over 2.5% belongs to the top ten. This sequence joins TRBV6-2 or TRBV6-3 and TRBJ2-1, with D perhaps TRBD1 (6 bases). The sequencing sample was made of peripheral blood. The TCR sequence derives from a human donor in a cohort sampled during active COVID-19. The DNA of the CDR3 is TGTGCCAGCAGTTCCCAGGACAGAGACTCTAATGAGCAGTTCTTC. Residues: CASSSQDRDSNEQFF.